This T cell receptor beta chain is drawn from a study of T cell responses to AZD1222 COVID-19 vaccine. Method: immunoSEQ multiplex PCR; TCRdb's copy keeps in-frame clones and lacks some. The table has 110,000 to 150,000 clones, approximately 85% seen once; the top ten hold around 8%. The CDR3 contains 18 residues. Trimming removed 1 base from V and 4 bases from J; junction bases left unmatched: 10. Germline V CDR1 and CDR2: SEHNR, FQNEAQ (reference sequence). This specimen was peripheral blood, taken on day 0 of AZD1222 vaccination. The chain uses TRBV7-9 and TRBJ2-1, with 10 bases fitting TRBD2. This clonotype was sampled from an adult in good health. The CDR3 reads CASSLDNTGLARYNEQFF. Written as DNA, the CDR3 is TGTGCCAGCAGCTTAGACAACACGGGACTAGCGCGATACAATGAGCAGTTCTTC.